This entry describes one T cell receptor beta chain. What it binds is unknown. The data are from a study of cytomegalovirus exposure and HLA in healthy donors. The length of the CDR3 is 15 residues. V dropped 1 base and J dropped 2 bases, with 12 bases sitting between them. Germline V gene lookup returns CDR1 MDHEN and CDR2 SYDVKM. Regarding the study as a whole: The study designated about 180 TCR beta chains cytomegalovirus-associated.

The table came from immunoSEQ multiplex PCR; TCRdb's copy has only in-frame clones and leaves some out. There are 70,000 or so clones in the sample; around 94% occur only once, and under 2% lies in the top ten. The J gene is TRBJ2-7, the V gene TRBV28; tentatively, D is TRBD2 (7 bases). Sequences were obtained from PBMCs. The TCR was taken from a man younger than 30 in good health and CMV-seropositive. As DNA, the CDR3 is TGTGCCAGCAGTTTATCGGGCGGGGGCCCCTACGAGCAGTACTTC. This sequence encodes CASSLSGGGPYEQYF.